The clone carrying this T cell receptor beta chain showed up just a few times. This entry belongs to a study of T-cell reconstitution after alpha-beta-depleted transplantation in children. Trimming pared 2 bases from V and 1 base from J, leaving 12 bases between. This CDR3 contains 16 residues. Germline V gives CDR1 SGHTA, CDR2 FQGNSA. The TCRbeta library incorporated unique molecular identifiers. TCRdb ran MiXCR on the PCR reads and lists one entry per CDR3 protein. This sample carries about 460,000 distinct CDR3 sequences, about 12% of them seen once, and the ten largest clones take around 6.1%. The rearrangement links TRBV7-2 to TRBJ2-1; maybe TRBD2 (6 bases). This receptor was identified in a human donor who donated a stem cell graft to a child with combined immunodeficiency. The sample here was PBMCs from the stem cell graft donor, taken from the stem cell graft. The CDR3 region is CASSLIWGLSYNEQFF. CDR3 DNA sequence: TGTGCCAGCAGCTTAATATGGGGACTTTCCTACAATGAGCAGTTCTTC.